These 8 T cell receptor beta chains came from one sample sequenced in a study of shared clonotypes between healthy human individuals. TCRdb keeps only in-frame clones here, not all; method: immunoSEQ multiplex PCR. The sample includes some 2 million clones, about 94% of them seen just once. CD45RO-negative CD8 cells positively selected for CCR7 made up the naive population, which excluded terminally differentiated effector memory CD45RA+ cells. The sequencing input was naive CD8+ T cells sorted from blood. These receptors came from a man between 18 and 35 years old in good health.

The sample holds one count of this clone. The V gene is TRBV7-6, the J gene TRBJ2-7; D might be TRBD1 (6 bases). CDR1 and CDR2 from the germline V gene are SGHVS and FNYEAQ. The CDR3 is made up of 14 amino acids. V was trimmed by 3 bases and J by 3 bases, leaving 12 bases between them. This CDR3 reads CASSFRDTLYEQYF. The CDR3, as DNA: TGTGCCAGCAGCTTCCGGGACACCCTCTACGAGCAGTACTTC.

This rearrangement joins TRBV7-8 to TRBJ2-7; unclear D gene. Trimming took 1 base from V and 1 from J, leaving 14 bases between them. Germline CDR1 reads SGHVS; CDR2 reads FQNEAQ. The CDR3 sequence is 16 residues long. In nucleotides, the CDR3 is TGTGCCAGCAGCTTAGAGTTTTCCATGCATTCCTACGAGCAGTACTTC. This gives the protein CASSLEFSMHSYEQYF.

The chain links TRBV2 to TRBJ2-1; D perhaps matches TRBD2 (6 bases). The V gene lost 1 base and the J gene lost 8 bases, with 18 bases spanning the gap. Germline values: CDR1 SNHLY, CDR2 FYNNEI. This CDR3 is 16 amino acids long. The CDR3 loop reads CASSEGGVASMYEQFF. CDR3 DNA sequence: TGTGCCAGCAGTGAAGGGGGGGTCGCTAGTATGTATGAGCAGTTCTTC.

The rearrangement joins TRBV11-2 to TRBJ1-4; 7 positions agree with TRBD1. With V trimmed by 3 bases and J by 1 base, 5 bases remained unmatched. The germline gives CDR1 SGHAT, CDR2 FQNNGV. The CDR3 sequence is 16 residues long. DNA for the CDR3: TGTGCCAGCAGCTTGGGACAGTTGAGAACTAATGAAAAACTGTTTTTT. Its protein product is CASSLGQLRTNEKLFF.

The V gene is TRBV7-8, the J gene TRBJ1-3; 8 positions match TRBD1. CDR1 SGHVS and CDR2 FQNEAQ come from the germline V gene. This CDR3 is built from 18 residues. J gave up 0 bases and V 5 bases, and 12 bases lay outside the gene matches. CDR3 amino acids: CASSLRDRILTSGNTIYF. The CDR3 DNA follows: TGTGCCAGCAGCCTCCGGGACAGGATCCTTACCTCTGGAAACACCATATATTTT.

J is TRBJ2-1 and V is TRBV30, with 9 positions matching TRBD2. Germline CDR1 GTSNPN, CDR2 SVGIG (reference sequence). The trim removed 4 bases at V and 6 bases at J, leaving 7 bases unmatched. The CDR3 runs 14 residues. The CDR3: CAWKQPGLANEQFF. The CDR3 bases are TGTGCCTGGAAACAACCGGGACTAGCCAATGAGCAGTTCTTC.

CDR3 protein: CASSVDNEQFF. The CDR3 DNA reads as TGTGCCAGCAGTGTTGACAATGAGCAGTTCTTC. This chain links TRBV14 with TRBJ2-1, with no clear D. V shed 6 bases and J shed 5 bases, with 5 bases lying between them. The germline V gene has CDR1 SGHDN and CDR2 FVKESK. The CDR3 spans 11 residues.

V is TRBV6-5 and J is TRBJ1-6; unclear D gene. Trimming removed 3 bases at V and 0 bases at J, with 9 bases between. Germline CDR1 MNHEY, CDR2 SVGAGI. The CDR3 extends over 16 amino acids. CDR3 in amino acids: CASSYTGSSYNSPLHF. CDR3 sequence (DNA): TGTGCCAGCAGTTATACGGGTAGCTCCTATAATTCACCCCTCCACTTT.